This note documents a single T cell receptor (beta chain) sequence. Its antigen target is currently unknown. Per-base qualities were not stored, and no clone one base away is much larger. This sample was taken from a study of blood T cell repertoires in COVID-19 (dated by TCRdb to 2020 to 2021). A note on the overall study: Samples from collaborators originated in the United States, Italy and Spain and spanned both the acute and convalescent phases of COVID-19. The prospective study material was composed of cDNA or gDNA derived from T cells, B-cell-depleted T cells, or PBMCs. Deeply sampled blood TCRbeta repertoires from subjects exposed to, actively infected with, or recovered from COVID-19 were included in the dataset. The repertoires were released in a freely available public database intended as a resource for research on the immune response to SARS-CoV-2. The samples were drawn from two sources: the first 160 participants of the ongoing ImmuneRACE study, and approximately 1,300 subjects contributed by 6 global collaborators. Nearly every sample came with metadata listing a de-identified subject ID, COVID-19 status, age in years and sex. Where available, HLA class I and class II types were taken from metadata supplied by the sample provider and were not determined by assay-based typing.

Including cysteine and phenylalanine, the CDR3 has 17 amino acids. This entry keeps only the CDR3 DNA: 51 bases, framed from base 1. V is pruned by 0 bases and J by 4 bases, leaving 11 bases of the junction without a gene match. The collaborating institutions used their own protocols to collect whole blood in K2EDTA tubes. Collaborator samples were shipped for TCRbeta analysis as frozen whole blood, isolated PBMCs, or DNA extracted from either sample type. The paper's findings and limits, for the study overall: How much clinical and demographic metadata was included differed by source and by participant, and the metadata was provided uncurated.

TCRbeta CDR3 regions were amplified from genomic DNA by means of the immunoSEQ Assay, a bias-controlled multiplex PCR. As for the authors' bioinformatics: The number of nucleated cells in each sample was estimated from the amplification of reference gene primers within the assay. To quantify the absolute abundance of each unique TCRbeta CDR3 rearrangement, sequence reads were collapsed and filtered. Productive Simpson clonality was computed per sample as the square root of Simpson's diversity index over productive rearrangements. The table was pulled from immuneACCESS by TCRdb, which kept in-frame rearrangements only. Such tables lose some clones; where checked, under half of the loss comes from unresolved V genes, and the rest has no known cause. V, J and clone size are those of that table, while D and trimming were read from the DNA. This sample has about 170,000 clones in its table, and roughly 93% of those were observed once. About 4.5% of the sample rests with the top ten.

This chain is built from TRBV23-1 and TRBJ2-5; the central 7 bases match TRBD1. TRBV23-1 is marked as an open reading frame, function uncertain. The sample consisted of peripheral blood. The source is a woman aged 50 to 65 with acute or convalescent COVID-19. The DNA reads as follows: TGCGCCAGCAGTCAATCACCACCGACAGGGCCGACAGAGACCCAGTACTTC. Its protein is CASSQSPPTGPTETQYF.